The 17 T cell receptor beta chains listed next were all sequenced from one sample in a study of metastatic and nonmetastatic thyroid tumors. TCRdb reprocessed the PCR reads via MiXCR. The profile shows about 12,000 clones, 23% of them singletons. None of the patients had undergone any treatment ahead of thyroid surgery. Sequenced: adjacent normal tissue. All receptors derive from a female donor with papillary thyroid cancer or a benign thyroid nodule (not recorded which). Some clones in this sample may be carry-over from other donors' samples.

The chain combines TRBV11-2 with TRBJ2-2; the match to TRBD1 covers 8 bases. CDR1 is SGHAT, CDR2 FQNNGV, per germline. The V and J ends lost 7 bases and 6 bases, in that order; junction bases with no gene match: 4. The CDR3 spans 13 residues. The CDR3 here is CASKPGGAGELFF. DNA for the CDR3: TGTGCCAGCAAACCAGGGGGCGCCGGGGAGCTGTTTTTT.

The gene calls are TRBV5-1 and TRBJ1-1; maybe TRBD1 (6 bases). The CDR3 contains 13 residues. The germline V and J ends were trimmed by 2 bases and 4 bases, with 9 bases remaining between them. Germline CDR1 reads SGHRS; CDR2 reads YFSETQ. The CDR3 region has the DNA TGCGCCAGCAGCTTCTTCAGGGGCACTGAAGCTTTCTTT. This codes for CASSFFRGTEAFF.

The chain carries TRBV20-1 and TRBJ2-2, with TRBD2 matching 14 bases. Germline CDR1 and CDR2: DFQATT and SNEGSKA (reference sequence). This CDR3 has 17 residues. With 0 bases clipped from V and 6 bases from J, the junction kept 6 bases outside the gene matches. DNA for the CDR3: TGCAGTGCTAGAGATCCGACTAGCGGGAGGGCCCCCGGGGAGCTGTTTTTT. Protein product: CSARDPTSGRAPGELFF.

This clone was detected a few times. The rearrangement joins TRBV12-3 or TRBV12-4 to TRBJ2-7; D perhaps matches TRBD1 (6 bases). The V and J ends lost 6 bases and 5 bases respectively, with 11 bases between them. CDR3 size: 12 residues. CDR3 sequence: CASRQGEDEQYF. The CDR3 DNA sequence: TGTGCCAGCAGACAGGGAGAAGACGAGCAGTACTTC.

The table lists this clone with a few counts. The chain combines TRBV6-6 with TRBJ1-3; D is uncertain. Germline V gives CDR1 MNHNY, CDR2 SVGAGI (reference sequence). V was trimmed by 0 bases and J by 0 bases, leaving 9 bases between them. The CDR3 has 16 amino acids. CDR3 bases: TGTGCCAGCAGTTACTCGAGGCCTAGCTCTGGAAACACCATATATTTT. This codes for CASSYSRPSSGNTIYF.

The rearrangement joins TRBV6-4 to TRBJ1-2, with a tentative D call TRBD1 (6 bases). The germline gives CDR1 MRHNA, CDR2 SNTAGT. V was pared by 6 bases and J by 12 bases, with 20 bases between. The length of the CDR3 is 13 residues. The CDR3 reads CASRTGKWYVDTF. Written as DNA, the CDR3 is TGTGCCAGCAGGACAGGAAAATGGTATGTCGACACCTTC.

V and J are TRBV27 and TRBJ1-1; D perhaps matches TRBD1 (5 bases). Trimming took 3 bases from V and 11 from J, leaving 16 bases between them. The CDR3 totals 13 residues. Germline values: CDR1 MNHEY, CDR2 SMNVEV (reference sequence). The CDR3 loop is CASSFGYRGAAFF. The CDR3 bases are TGTGCCAGCAGTTTCGGATATCGGGGCGCGGCTTTCTTT.

This clone was counted only a few times. V and J are TRBV11-2 and TRBJ2-7; 7 bases match TRBD1. Germline trimming cut 3 bases from V and 6 bases from J; bases unmatched to any gene: 5. The CDR3 contains 13 residues. Per germline, CDR1 SGHAT and CDR2 FQNNGV. CDR3 DNA sequence: TGTGCCAGCAGCTTTTCGACAGGGCTCGAGCAGTACTTC. Its protein product is CASSFSTGLEQYF.

This clone showed up just a few times. The gene calls are TRBV11-2 and TRBJ2-1; 7 positions agree with TRBD1. The CDR3 has 15 amino acids. CDR1 SGHAT and CDR2 FQNNGV come from the germline V gene. Unmatched junction bases numbered 6, after V lost 1 base and J lost 6 bases. The CDR3 reads CASSLGGQTFNEQFF. Here the CDR3 DNA reads TGTGCCAGCAGCTTAGGGGGACAGACTTTCAATGAGCAGTTCTTC.

This clone was seen at least ten times. Other DNA sequences in the same sample also yield this CDR3. The chain couples TRBV9 to TRBJ2-7; 11 bases align to TRBD2. The CDR3 spans 15 residues. V trimming: 0 bases; J trimming: 4 bases; junction bases outside the gene matches: 3. Germline V gene lookup returns CDR1 SGDLS and CDR2 YYNGEE. The CDR3 DNA sequence: TGTGCCAGCAGCGTAGAGGGGACTAGCGGTTACGAGCAGTACTTC. Protein product: CASSVEGTSGYEQYF. Full variable domain (rest looked up from reference TRBV9 and TRBJ2-7): DSGVTQTPKHLITATGQRVTLRCSPRSGDLSVYWYQQSLDQGLQFLIQYYNGEERAKGNILERFSAQQFPDLHSELNLSSLELGDSALYFCASSVEGTSGYEQYFGPGTRLTVT.

This clone occurred a few times. The rearrangement links TRBV6-5 to TRBJ2-7; D remains ambiguous. Germline V gives CDR1 MNHEY, CDR2 SVGAGI. Trimming removed 2 bases from V and 1 base from J, with 6 bases in between. The CDR3 extends over 13 amino acids. This CDR3 is CASSYVGSYEQYF. The CDR3 bases are TGTGCCAGCAGTTACGTGGGGTCCTACGAGCAGTACTTC.

The genes are TRBV7-9 and TRBJ2-1, with 8 positions matching TRBD2. This CDR3 spans 13 amino acids. In germline, CDR1 is SEHNR, CDR2 FQNEAQ (reference sequence). V lost 2 bases and J lost 6; bases outside the gene matches: 0. CDR3 sequence reads: CASSLLAGNEQFF. CDR3 sequence (DNA): TGTGCCAGCAGCTTACTAGCGGGCAATGAGCAGTTCTTC.

The rearrangement links TRBV7-3 to TRBJ2-7, with D maybe TRBD1 (6 bases). The germline V and J ends were trimmed by 0 bases and 2 bases, with 14 bases remaining between them. The CDR3 loop spans 16 amino acids. CDR1 and CDR2 (germline): SGHTA, FQGTGA. The CDR3 region is CASSLTIPDRTYEQYF. CDR3 DNA: TGTGCCAGCAGCTTAACGATCCCCGACAGGACCTACGAGCAGTACTTC.

The CDR3 DNA reads as TGTGCCAGCACCGAGGGCAGGAACACCGGGGAGCTGTTTTTT. This codes for CASTEGRNTGELFF. This chain links TRBV6-1 with TRBJ2-2, with D possibly matching TRBD2 (5 bases). This CDR3 has 14 amino acids. From germline, CDR1 is MNHNS and CDR2 SASEGT. The V and J ends lost 7 bases and 1 base respectively, with 10 bases between them.

Of note for this clone: A much larger clone is a single base away; this may be a read error. Other DNA sequences in this sample translate to the same CDR3. The chain joins TRBV12-3 or TRBV12-4 to TRBJ2-7; possibly TRBD2 for D (6 bases). CDR3 length: 14 amino acids. The ends were cut back, 5 bases at V and 2 bases at J, with 13 bases in the middle. The CDR3 sequence is CASSPGTGAYEQYF. For the CDR3, the DNA is TGTGCCAGCAGTCCGGGGACGGGGGCCTACGAGCAGTACTTC.

The chain joins TRBV12-5 to TRBJ1-5; 7 bases align to TRBD1. The CDR3 totals 13 residues. Germline V gene data show CDR1 as LGHNT and CDR2 as FRNRAP. Trimming removed 5 bases from V and 6 bases from J; junction bases left unmatched: 4. The CDR3: CASGEQGTQPQHF. Here the CDR3 DNA reads TGTGCTAGTGGTGAACAGGGGACTCAGCCCCAGCATTTT.

J is TRBJ2-3 and V is TRBV20-1; no firm D call. The ends were cut back, 5 bases at V and 3 bases at J, with 15 bases in the middle. This CDR3 region has 14 residues. Germline V CDR1 and CDR2: DFQATT, SNEGSKA (reference sequence). CDR3 region: CSALSESNTDTQYF. The CDR3 DNA follows: TGCAGTGCTTTATCGGAGAGCAATACAGATACGCAGTATTTT.